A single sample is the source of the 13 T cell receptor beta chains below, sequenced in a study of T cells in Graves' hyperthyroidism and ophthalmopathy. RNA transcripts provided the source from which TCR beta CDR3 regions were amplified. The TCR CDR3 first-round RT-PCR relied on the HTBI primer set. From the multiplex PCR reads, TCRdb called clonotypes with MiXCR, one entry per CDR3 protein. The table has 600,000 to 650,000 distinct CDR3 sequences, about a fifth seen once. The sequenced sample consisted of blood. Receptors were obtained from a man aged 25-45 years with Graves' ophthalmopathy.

CDR3 in amino acids: CASRLAGVYEQYF. The CDR3 DNA sequence: TGTGCCAGCAGACTAGCGGGAGTTTACGAGCAGTACTTC. The chain carries TRBV6-5 and TRBJ2-7; 11 bases agree with TRBD2. Per the germline V gene, CDR1 is MNHEY and CDR2 is SVGAGI. The V segment lost 6 bases and the J segment 4 bases; nucleotides outside the gene matches: 2. This CDR3 contains 13 residues.

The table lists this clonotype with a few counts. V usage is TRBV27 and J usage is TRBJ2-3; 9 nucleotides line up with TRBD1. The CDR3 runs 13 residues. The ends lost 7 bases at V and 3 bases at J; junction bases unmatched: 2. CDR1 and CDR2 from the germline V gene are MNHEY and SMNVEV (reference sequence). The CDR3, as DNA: TGTGCCAGCATGACAGGGGGTACAGATACGCAGTATTTT. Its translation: CASMTGGTDTQYF.

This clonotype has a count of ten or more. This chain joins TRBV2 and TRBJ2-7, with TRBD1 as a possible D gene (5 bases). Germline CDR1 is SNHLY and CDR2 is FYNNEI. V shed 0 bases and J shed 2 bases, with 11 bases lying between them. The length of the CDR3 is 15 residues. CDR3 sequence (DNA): TGTGCCAGCAGTGAAGCGGGTAGGGGAACCTACGAGCAGTACTTC. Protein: CASSEAGRGTYEQYF.

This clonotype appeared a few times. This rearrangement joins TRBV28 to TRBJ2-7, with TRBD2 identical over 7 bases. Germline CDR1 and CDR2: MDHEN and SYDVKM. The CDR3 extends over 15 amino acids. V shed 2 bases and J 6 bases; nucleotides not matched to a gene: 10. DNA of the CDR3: TGTGCCAGCAGTTTAGTGGCGGGAGTTGGTTTCGAGCAGTACTTC. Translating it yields CASSLVAGVGFEQYF.

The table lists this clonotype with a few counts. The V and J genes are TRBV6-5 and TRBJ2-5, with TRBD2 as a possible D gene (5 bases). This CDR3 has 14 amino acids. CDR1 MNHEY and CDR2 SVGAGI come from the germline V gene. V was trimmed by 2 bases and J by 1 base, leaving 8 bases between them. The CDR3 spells CASSYLLAQETQYF. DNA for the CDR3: TGTGCCAGCAGTTACCTGCTAGCCCAAGAGACCCAGTACTTC.

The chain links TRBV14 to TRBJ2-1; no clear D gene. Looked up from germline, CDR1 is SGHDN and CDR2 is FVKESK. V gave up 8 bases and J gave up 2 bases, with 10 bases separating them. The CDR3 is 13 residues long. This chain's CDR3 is CASRSSPYNEQFF. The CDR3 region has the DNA TGTGCCAGCCGCTCGAGCCCCTACAATGAGCAGTTCTTC. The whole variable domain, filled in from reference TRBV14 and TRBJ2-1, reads EAGVTQFPSHSVIEKGQTVTLRCDPISGHDNLYWYRRVMGKEIKFLLHFVKESKQDESGMPNNRFLAERTGGTYSTLKVQPAELEDSGVYFCASRSSPYNEQFFGPGTRLTVL.

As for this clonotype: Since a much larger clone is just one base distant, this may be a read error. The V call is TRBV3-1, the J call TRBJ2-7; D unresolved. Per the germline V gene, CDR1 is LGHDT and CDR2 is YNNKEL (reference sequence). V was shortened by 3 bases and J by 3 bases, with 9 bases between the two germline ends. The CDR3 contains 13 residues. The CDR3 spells CASSHAGIYEQYF. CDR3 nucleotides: TGTGCCAGCAGCCATGCAGGAATCTACGAGCAGTACTTC.

CDR3 region: CASSFNGQAPYEQYF. The CDR3 DNA is TGTGCCAGCAGTTTCAATGGACAAGCCCCCTACGAGCAGTACTTC. This chain connects TRBV28 to TRBJ2-7; perhaps TRBD1 as D (5 bases). The CDR3 has 15 residues. Germline loops: CDR1 MDHEN, CDR2 SYDVKM. The ends were cut back, 3 bases at V and 2 bases at J, with 14 bases in the middle.

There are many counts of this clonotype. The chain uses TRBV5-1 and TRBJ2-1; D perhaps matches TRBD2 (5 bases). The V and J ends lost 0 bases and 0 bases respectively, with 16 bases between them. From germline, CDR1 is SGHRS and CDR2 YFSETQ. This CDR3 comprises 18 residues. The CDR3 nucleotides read TGCGCCAGCAGCTTGGTGGCTAGCCTCCCGAGCTCCTACAATGAGCAGTTCTTC. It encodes CASSLVASLPSSYNEQFF.

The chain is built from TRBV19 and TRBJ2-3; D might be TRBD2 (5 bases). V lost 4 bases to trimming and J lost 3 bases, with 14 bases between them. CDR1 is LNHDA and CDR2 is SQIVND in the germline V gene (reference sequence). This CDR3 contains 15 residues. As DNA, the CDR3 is TGTGCCAGTAGTACTAGCTCCCGAGGAACAGATACGCAGTATTTT. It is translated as CASSTSSRGTDTQYF.

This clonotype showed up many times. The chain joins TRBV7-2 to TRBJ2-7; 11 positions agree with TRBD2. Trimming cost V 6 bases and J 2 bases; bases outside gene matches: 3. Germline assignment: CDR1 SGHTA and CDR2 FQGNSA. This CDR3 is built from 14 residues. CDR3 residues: CASSRLAGTYEQYF. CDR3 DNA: TGTGCCAGCAGTCGACTAGCGGGAACCTACGAGCAGTACTTC.

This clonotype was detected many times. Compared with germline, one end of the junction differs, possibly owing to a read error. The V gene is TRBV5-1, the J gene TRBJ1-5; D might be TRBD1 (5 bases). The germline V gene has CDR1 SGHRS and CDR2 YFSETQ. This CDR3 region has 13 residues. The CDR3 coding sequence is TGTGCCAGCAGCCTGGGGCCCAACCAGCCCCAGCATTTT. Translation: CASSLGPNQPQHF.

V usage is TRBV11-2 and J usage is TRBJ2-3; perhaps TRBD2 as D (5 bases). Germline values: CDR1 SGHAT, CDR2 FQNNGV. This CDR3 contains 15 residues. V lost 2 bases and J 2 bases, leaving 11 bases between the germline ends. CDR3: CASSLYRGNTDTQYF. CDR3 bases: TGTGCCAGCAGCTTATATCGAGGGAACACAGATACGCAGTATTTT.